These 31 T cell receptor beta chains originate from one sample sequenced in a study of T cell responses to AZD1222 COVID-19 vaccine. TCRdb's table, derived via immunoSEQ multiplex PCR, lists solely in-frame clones and lacks some. The repertoire holds 110,000 to 150,000 clones, with about 92% as singletons. The specimen comprised peripheral blood, sampled on day 0 of AZD1222 vaccination. These receptors were collected from an adult in good health.

This rearrangement joins TRBV28 to TRBJ1-2; the D is unclear. V was cut by 5 bases and J by 8 bases, with 9 bases left in between. CDR1 is MDHEN and CDR2 is SYDVKM in the germline V gene. CDR3 length: 11 amino acids. The CDR3 reads CASSPREGYTF. The DNA of the CDR3 is TGTGCCAGCAGTCCAAGGGAAGGCTACACCTTC.

The chain combines TRBV27 with TRBJ1-6; 10 bases agree with TRBD1. The CDR3 loop spans 15 amino acids. Germline values: CDR1 MNHEY, CDR2 SMNVEV (reference sequence). Unmatched junction bases numbered 6, after V lost 3 bases and J lost 10 bases. In DNA form, the CDR3 reads TGTGCCAGCAGTTTTTCGACAGGGGGCAGGTCACCCCTCCACTTT. Translated: CASSFSTGGRSPLHF.

The table lists this clone with a count of one. This chain joins TRBV6-5 and TRBJ1-2; D gene ambiguous. Germline V CDR1 and CDR2: MNHEY, SVGAGI. With 2 bases removed from V and 10 bases from J, the gap between germline ends came to 14 bases. The CDR3 runs to 13 residues. CDR3: CASSYDGGRNYTF. The CDR3 region has the DNA TGTGCCAGCAGTTACGACGGCGGTCGAAACTACACCTTC.

This chain connects TRBV11-3 to TRBJ1-1; D is ambiguous. This CDR3 is built from 14 residues. The V end lost 5 bases, the J end lost 2 bases, and 12 bases lay between the germline ends. From germline, CDR1 is SGHNT and CDR2 YENEEA. CDR3 sequence: CASSLRHPNTEAFF. In nucleotides, the CDR3 is TGTGCCAGCAGCCTAAGACATCCTAACACTGAAGCTTTCTTT.

This chain links TRBV2 with TRBJ2-3, with D uncertain. CDR1 and CDR2 from the germline V gene are SNHLY and FYNNEI. Trimming took off 3 bases at V and 5 bases at J, with 12 bases between the two ends. CDR3 length: 14 residues. The CDR3 sequence is CASSDRTFQDTQYF. As DNA, the CDR3 is TGTGCCAGCAGTGACCGGACCTTCCAAGATACGCAGTATTTT.

This clone is a singleton in its sample. The chain is built from TRBV7-6 and TRBJ1-1; 8 bases map to TRBD1. Germline V gives CDR1 SGHVS, CDR2 FNYEAQ. The CDR3 runs to 16 residues. The J segment lost 0 bases and the V segment lost 0 bases, leaving 3 bases of the junction unmatched. The DNA of the CDR3 is TGTGCCAGCAGCTTAGCGACAGGGGCTATGAACACTGAAGCTTTCTTT. Protein product: CASSLATGAMNTEAFF.

V usage is TRBV19 and J usage is TRBJ1-1; D possibly corresponds to TRBD1 (5 bases). V lost 6 bases, J lost 2 bases, and 16 bases lay in between. This CDR3 has 15 amino acids. Germline values: CDR1 LNHDA, CDR2 SQIVND (reference sequence). The CDR3 is CASSSAAGLNTEAFF. The CDR3 DNA follows: TGTGCCAGTAGCAGTGCGGCGGGACTTAACACTGAAGCTTTCTTT.

The V and J genes are TRBV27 and TRBJ2-1; D might be TRBD2 (5 bases). V was pared by 3 bases and J by 0 bases, with 12 bases between. The CDR3 spans 16 residues. CDR1 is MNHEY and CDR2 is SMNVEV in the germline V gene (reference sequence). The CDR3 reads CASSLGIGVSYNEQFF. DNA of the CDR3: TGTGCCAGCAGTTTGGGCATCGGGGTCTCCTACAATGAGCAGTTCTTC.

The chain combines TRBV4-2 with TRBJ2-1, with D perhaps TRBD1 or TRBD2 (6 bases each). Trimming pared 2 bases from V and 3 bases from J, leaving 20 bases between. The V gene's germline CDR1 is LGHNA and CDR2 YNFKEQ. The CDR3 has 18 amino acids. In DNA form, the CDR3 reads TGTGCCAGCAGCCAAACACCCAGCAGGGGACTGATCTACAATGAGCAGTTCTTC. Encoded protein: CASSQTPSRGLIYNEQFF.

The chain has TRBV5-4 and TRBJ1-2; 9 nucleotides align to TRBD1. J lost 4 bases, V lost 7 bases, and 17 bases had no gene match. Germline V CDR1 and CDR2: SGHNT, YYREEE (reference sequence). CDR3 length: 17 residues. The CDR3, as DNA: TGTGCCAGCGGGCTCAACATACTCGGGACAGGGTCCTATGGCTACACCTTC. This sequence encodes CASGLNILGTGSYGYTF.

The chain joins TRBV11-2 to TRBJ1-1; D not certain. This CDR3 contains 12 residues. CDR1 and CDR2 from the germline V gene are SGHAT and FQNNGV. Trimming pared 4 bases from V and 8 bases from J, leaving 11 bases between. As DNA, the CDR3 is TGTGCCAGCAGCTCCTTTCGGGTGGAAGCTTTCTTT. It translates to CASSSFRVEAFF.

The J gene is TRBJ1-2, the V gene TRBV6-5; D is unresolved. Germline CDR1 reads MNHEY; CDR2 reads SVGAGI. Trimming took 7 bases from V and 4 from J, leaving 7 bases between them. This CDR3 spans 11 amino acids. The CDR3 nucleotides read TGTGCCAGCACAGGAGGCTATGGCTACACCTTC. Translation: CASTGGYGYTF.

CDR3 nucleotide sequence: TGTGCCAGCAGCACAACGGCGGGGGCAACTAATGAAAAACTGTTTTTT. It specifies CASSTTAGATNEKLFF. The chain has TRBV11-2 and TRBJ1-4; weak D call: TRBD1 (5 bases). V was clipped by 5 bases and J by 0 bases, with 13 bases between them. The CDR3 sequence is 16 residues long. Germline V CDR1 and CDR2: SGHAT, FQNNGV.

The chain couples TRBV6-5 to TRBJ2-1; possible D gene TRBD2, 5 bases. Germline CDR1 reads MNHEY; CDR2 reads SVGAGI. V lost 7 bases, J lost 9 bases, and 16 bases lay in between. CDR3 size: 13 residues. For the CDR3, the DNA is TGTGCCAGCAATCCTGGGCGAGGGCGTGAGCAGTTCTTC. It encodes CASNPGRGREQFF.

The chain carries TRBV28 and TRBJ1-5; D is unclear. V was pared by 4 bases and J by 7 bases, with 20 bases between. From germline, CDR1 is MDHEN and CDR2 SYDVKM. The CDR3 is 16 amino acids. CDR3 in DNA: TGTGCCAGCAGTTGGAAGAGGGTCGGTCTGGGGCAGCCCCAGCATTTT. This sequence encodes CASSWKRVGLGQPQHF.

V and J are TRBV30 and TRBJ1-6, with D maybe TRBD1 (6 bases). CDR1 GTSNPN and CDR2 SVGIG come from the germline V gene (reference sequence). V gave up 4 bases and J gave up 5 bases, with 9 bases separating them. The CDR3 is 13 amino acids. The CDR3 DNA is TGTGCCTGGACTACAGGGAATAATTCACCCCTCCACTTT. Encoded protein: CAWTTGNNSPLHF. Complete variable domain (other parts from reference TRBV30 and TRBJ1-6): SQTIHQWPATLVQPVGSPLSLECTVEGTSNPNLYWYRQAAGRGLQLLFYSVGIGQISSEVPQNLSASRPQDRQFILSSKKLLLSDSGFYLCAWTTGNNSPLHFGNGTRLTVT.

This clone was picked up one time. The genes are TRBV7-2 and TRBJ1-3, with D uncertain. The CDR3 contains 14 residues. Deletions cut 3 bases from V and 1 base from J, with 7 bases between. Germline CDR1 is SGHTA and CDR2 is FQGNSA. In DNA form, the CDR3 reads TGTGCCAGCAGCTTTGTGCAGTCTGGAAACACCATATATTTT. It yields the protein CASSFVQSGNTIYF.

The chain combines TRBV11-2 with TRBJ2-5; 7 bases align to TRBD2. The CDR3 covers 16 residues. V was pared by 1 base and J by 2 bases, with 7 bases of the junction left unmatched. Germline V CDR1 and CDR2: SGHAT, FQNNGV. The CDR3 here is CASSLVGGGVQETQYF. The CDR3 DNA is TGTGCCAGCAGCTTAGTCGGCGGGGGAGTTCAAGAGACCCAGTACTTC. Together with reference TRBV11-2 and TRBJ2-5, the CDR3 gives the full variable domain: EAGVAQSPRYKIIEKRQSVAFWCNPISGHATLYWYQQILGQGPKLLIQFQNNGVVDDSQLPKDRFSAERLKGVDSTLKIQPAKLEDSAVYLCASSLVGGGVQETQYFGPGTRLLVL.

In this sample, this clone turned up many times. The V call is TRBV6-1, the J call TRBJ1-6; a possible D gene is TRBD1 (5 bases). In germline, CDR1 is MNHNS, CDR2 SASEGT. This CDR3 spans 15 amino acids. The ends were cut back, 3 bases at V and 5 bases at J, with 11 bases in the middle. CDR3 bases: TGTGCCAGCAGTGAGCAGGAAGGGGATAATTCACCCCTCCACTTT. It translates to CASSEQEGDNSPLHF.

This clone has only a few counts. The chain couples TRBV6-5 to TRBJ2-7; 7 bases map to TRBD2. The trim removed 0 bases at V and 0 bases at J, leaving 2 bases unmatched. This CDR3 is 15 amino acids long. CDR1 is MNHEY and CDR2 is SVGAGI in the germline V gene. CDR3 residues: CASSYSGGSSYEQYF. The DNA for the CDR3 is TGTGCCAGCAGTTACTCGGGGGGGAGCTCCTACGAGCAGTACTTC.

The rearrangement joins TRBV7-8 to TRBJ1-1; D remains ambiguous. Germline V gene sequence: CDR1 SGHVS, CDR2 FQNEAQ. This CDR3 has 13 amino acids. The V end was cut by 3 bases, the J end by 3 bases, with 8 bases between. The CDR3 is CASSFVRDTEAFF. The CDR3 coding sequence is TGTGCCAGCAGCTTTGTCCGGGACACTGAAGCTTTCTTT.

The chain has TRBV11-3 and TRBJ2-5; 9 nucleotides agree with TRBD2. V shed 2 bases and J 0 bases; nucleotides not matched to a gene: 10. Germline V gene sequence: CDR1 SGHNT, CDR2 YENEEA. The CDR3 covers 18 residues. CDR3 amino acids: CASSLLASGDEYQETQYF. The CDR3 DNA is TGTGCCAGCAGCTTATTGGCTAGCGGGGACGAGTACCAAGAGACCCAGTACTTC.

This chain joins TRBV4-2 and TRBJ1-1, with TRBD1 matching over 7 bases. Trimming cost V 1 base and J 2 bases; bases outside gene matches: 7. Germline CDR1 is LGHNA and CDR2 is YNFKEQ. The length of the CDR3 is 16 residues. The DNA for the CDR3 is TGTGCCAGCAGCCAAGTATGGGGACAGTTTAACACTGAAGCTTTCTTT. It yields the protein CASSQVWGQFNTEAFF.

Note on this clone: The same CDR3 arises from other DNA sequences in this sample as well. This chain uses TRBV5-1 with TRBJ2-3; no firm D call. The CDR3 is made up of 13 amino acids. CDR1 SGHRS and CDR2 YFSETQ come from the germline V gene. V gave up 0 bases and J gave up 1 base, with 3 bases separating them. The CDR3 protein is CASSLEGTDTQYF. Here the CDR3 DNA reads TGCGCCAGCAGCTTGGAAGGCACAGATACGCAGTATTTT.

The chain links TRBV5-5 to TRBJ2-7; D is ambiguous. The CDR3 has 12 residues. Germline values: CDR1 SGHKS, CDR2 YYEKEE (reference sequence). Trimming removed 4 bases at V and 0 bases at J, with 5 bases between. The CDR3, as DNA: TGTGCCAGCAGCCCCCCCTCCTACGAGCAGTACTTC. Encoded protein: CASSPPSYEQYF.

Concerning this clone itself: An end of the junction does not agree with germline; a read error may underlie this. The chain has TRBV11-2 and TRBJ2-5; tentatively, D is TRBD1 (6 bases). In germline, CDR1 is SGHAT, CDR2 FQNNGV. The CDR3 covers 13 residues. CDR3 region: CAGSAGQQETQYF. In nucleotides, the CDR3 is TGTGCCGGCAGCGCAGGACAGCAAGAGACCCAGTACTTC.

This clone has a single count. J is TRBJ2-1 and V is TRBV11-1, with 7 bases that match TRBD2. The CDR3 is 15 residues long. CDR1 and CDR2 (germline): SGHAT, FQDESV (reference sequence). V gave up 6 bases and J gave up 2 bases; unmatched junction bases: 7. CDR3 in amino acids: CASSFRGSTYNEQFF. DNA for the CDR3: TGTGCCAGCAGTTTTCGCGGGAGCACCTACAATGAGCAGTTCTTC.

The J gene is TRBJ2-1, the V gene TRBV30, with 10 bases aligning to TRBD1. Germline loops: CDR1 GTSNPN, CDR2 SVGIG (reference sequence). The CDR3 contains 14 residues. With 1 base clipped from V and 4 bases from J, the junction kept 1 base outside the gene matches. CDR3 amino acids: CAWSGDRGYNEQFF. The CDR3 nucleotides read TGTGCCTGGAGTGGGGACAGGGGTTACAATGAGCAGTTCTTC.

The chain couples TRBV11-3 to TRBJ1-2, with 8 positions matching TRBD1. This CDR3 region has 15 residues. Germline V gene lookup returns CDR1 SGHNT and CDR2 YENEEA. Trimming at V came to 5 bases and at J to 7 bases, leaving 12 bases not matched to a gene. CDR3 DNA sequence: TGTGCCAGCAGCGCTCGGACAGGGAGCACGCTTGGCTACACCTTC. As protein: CASSARTGSTLGYTF. Full variable domain (rest looked up from reference TRBV11-3 and TRBJ1-2): EAGVVQSPRYKIIEKKQPVAFWCNPISGHNTLYWYLQNLGQGPELLIRYENEEAVDDSQLPKDRFSAERLKGVDSTLKIQPAELGDSAVYLCASSARTGSTLGYTFGSGTRLTVV.

The genes are TRBV7-9 and TRBJ2-2; D possibly corresponds to TRBD2 (6 bases). CDR1 and CDR2 (germline): SEHNR, FQNEAQ (reference sequence). The CDR3 has 14 residues. Deletions cut 6 bases from V and 11 bases from J, with 19 bases between. CDR3 residues: CASRRGNFDGELFF. For the CDR3, the DNA is TGTGCCAGCAGGCGGGGAAACTTCGACGGAGAGCTGTTTTTT.

V is TRBV4-2 and J is TRBJ1-1; TRBD1 is a possible D gene (5 bases). Germline V gene lookup returns CDR1 LGHNA and CDR2 YNFKEQ. The CDR3 totals 15 residues. V lost 0 bases, J lost 4 bases, and 12 bases lay in between. Written as DNA, the CDR3 is TGTGCCAGCAGCCAAGACAGGGCCCCAGGCACTGAAGCTTTCTTT. It yields the protein CASSQDRAPGTEAFF.